These 25 T cell receptor beta chains were all obtained from the same sample, sequenced in a study of blood T cell repertoires in COVID-19. Clones were sequenced by immunoSEQ multiplex PCR, and TCRdb holds only the in-frame ones, with some missing. Counted here are 310,000 or so clones, 85% to 90% occurring once; the ten biggest clones make up roughly 10%. Material: PBMCs or T cells enriched from blood (not recorded which). All receptors come from a woman between 18 and 29 years old who had recovered from COVID-19.

This clone was counted between two and nine times. This specimen includes other DNA sequences encoding the same CDR3. The chain recombines TRBV4-1 with TRBJ1-2; D call uncertain. V shed 1 base and J shed 2 bases, with 5 bases lying between them. CDR1 and CDR2 (germline): MGHRA, YSYEKL. The CDR3 consists of 13 residues. The CDR3 sequence is CASSQVANYGYTF. The CDR3 DNA reads as TGCGCCAGCAGCCAAGTAGCCAACTATGGCTACACCTTC.

The V gene is TRBV5-6, the J gene TRBJ2-7, with D possibly being TRBD1 (6 bases). Germline loops: CDR1 SGHDT, CDR2 YYEEEE. This CDR3 region has 16 residues. V gave up 3 bases and J gave up 0 bases, with 16 bases separating them. The CDR3 loop is CASSSLGTPSSYEQYF. The CDR3 nucleotides are TGTGCCAGCAGCTCTCTCGGGACACCAAGCTCCTACGAGCAGTACTTC. The full variable domain, rest sourced from reference TRBV5-6 and TRBJ2-7, is DAGVTQSPTHLIKTRGQQVTLRCSPKSGHDTVSWYQQALGQGPQFIFQYYEEEERQRGNFPDRFSGHQFPNYSSELNVNALLLGDSALYLCASSSLGTPSSYEQYFGPGTRLTVT.

The chain employs TRBV2 and TRBJ1-4; 10 bases fit TRBD1. V trimming: 6 bases; J trimming: 7 bases; junction bases outside the gene matches: 5. From germline, CDR1 is SNHLY and CDR2 FYNNEI. The CDR3 length is 14 residues. The CDR3 loop reads CASRDGTGVEKLFF. The CDR3, as DNA: TGTGCCAGCAGGGATGGGACAGGGGTTGAAAAACTGTTTTTT.

This clone was observed a few times. This rearrangement joins TRBV30 to TRBJ1-2; TRBD1 might be the D (5 bases). V was shortened by 8 bases and J by 1 base, with 29 bases between the two germline ends. Germline CDR1 is GTSNPN and CDR2 is SVGIG (reference sequence). The CDR3 covers 18 residues. The chain's CDR3 is CAAEGTDPTPALNYGYTF. The CDR3 DNA reads TGTGCCGCGGAGGGGACGGACCCAACGCCCGCCCTTAACTATGGCTACACCTTC.

This chain uses TRBV29-1 with TRBJ1-2, with D uncertain. V was cut by 3 bases and J by 3 bases, with 8 bases left in between. Germline V gene lookup returns CDR1 SQVTM and CDR2 ANQGSEA. This CDR3 has 12 residues. The CDR3 bases are TGCAGCGTTGAGGCAGTCTACTATGGCTACACCTTC. Its protein is CSVEAVYYGYTF.

This rearrangement joins TRBV2 to TRBJ2-4; 7 nucleotides align to TRBD2. Germline trimming cut 7 bases from V and 6 bases from J; bases unmatched to any gene: 6. This CDR3 is built from 13 residues. Germline assignment: CDR1 SNHLY and CDR2 FYNNEI. The CDR3 spells CASTAGEANIQYF. The CDR3, as DNA: TGTGCCAGCACGGCGGGAGAAGCAAACATTCAGTACTTC.

Many counts were recorded for this clone. This sequence joins TRBV18 and TRBJ2-1, with 10 nucleotides matching TRBD2. The length of the CDR3 is 15 residues. Trimming took 5 bases from V and 6 from J; bases not matched to a gene: 7. From germline, CDR1 is KGHSH and CDR2 LQKENI. The CDR3 DNA follows: TGTGCCAGCTCAGCCGGGACTAGCGTAATCAATGAGCAGTTCTTC. The encoded protein is CASSAGTSVINEQFF.

This chain connects TRBV4-1 to TRBJ2-5; no definite D call. CDR3 length: 13 residues. Trimming pared 1 base from V and 5 bases from J, leaving 8 bases between. Looked up from germline, CDR1 is MGHRA and CDR2 is YSYEKL. CDR3: CASSQVPRETQYF. CDR3 in DNA: TGCGCCAGCAGCCAAGTCCCACGGGAGACCCAGTACTTC.

The V and J genes are TRBV5-5 and TRBJ1-2, with 7 bases identical to TRBD1. The ends lost 2 bases at V and 7 bases at J; junction bases unmatched: 5. CDR3 size: 13 residues. Germline V gene data show CDR1 as SGHKS and CDR2 as YYEKEE (reference sequence). DNA for the CDR3: TGTGCCAGCAGCTTCGACAGGGTCGGTGGCTACACCTTC. It specifies CASSFDRVGGYTF.

CDR3 coding DNA: TGTGCCAGCAGTTTAGAGGGCAGGAGCTTGGGGGGCTACACCTTC. Amino acid sequence: CASSLEGRSLGGYTF. The chain is built from TRBV27 and TRBJ1-2; no reliable D call. The CDR3 has 15 residues. Trimming removed 2 bases from V and 8 bases from J, with 18 bases in between. CDR1 and CDR2 (germline): MNHEY, SMNVEV (reference sequence).

Points on this clone: This specimen includes other DNA sequences encoding the same CDR3. The gene calls are TRBV4-1 and TRBJ2-5; the D is unclear. CDR3 length equals 13 residues. Germline V gene data show CDR1 as MGHRA and CDR2 as YSYEKL. Trimming removed 0 bases at V and 5 bases at J, with 7 bases between. The CDR3 nucleotides read TGCGCCAGCAGCCAAGACCCTCGGGAGACCCAGTACTTC. Amino acid sequence: CASSQDPRETQYF.

This clone was seen just once. The chain carries TRBV6-1 and TRBJ2-1, with TRBD2 matching 15 bases. V shed 2 bases and J 10 bases; nucleotides not matched to a gene: 3. This CDR3 comprises 15 residues. The germline CDR1 and CDR2 sequences are MNHNS and SASEGT. CDR3 sequence: CASSELGLAGGEQFF. The CDR3 bases are TGTGCCAGCAGTGAACTAGGACTAGCGGGGGGGGAGCAGTTCTTC.

The CDR3 region has the DNA TGTGCCAGCAGTGAAGTCAGAATTAATGAAAAACTGTTTTTT. It specifies CASSEVRINEKLFF. The chain combines TRBV2 with TRBJ1-4; no definite D call. The CDR3 is 14 amino acids. V lost 1 base and J lost 4, with 7 bases in between. The V gene's germline CDR1 is SNHLY and CDR2 FYNNEI.

This chain connects TRBV11-2 to TRBJ2-1; 9 positions match TRBD1. The V and J ends lost 4 bases and 7 bases, in that order; junction bases with no gene match: 8. The CDR3 is 15 amino acids. Germline V gene lookup returns CDR1 SGHAT and CDR2 FQNNGV. CDR3 residues: CASSSWDRVGNEQFF. CDR3 coding DNA: TGTGCCAGCAGCTCGTGGGACAGGGTGGGAAATGAGCAGTTCTTC.

This chain joins TRBV5-1 and TRBJ1-1; D unresolved. The CDR3 is 14 amino acids. Germline values: CDR1 SGHRS, CDR2 YFSETQ. V lost 0 bases to trimming and J lost 4 bases, with 10 bases between them. CDR3 coding DNA: TGCGCCAGCAGCTTGGGCGCGGATAGCACTGAAGCTTTCTTT. Encoded protein: CASSLGADSTEAFF. Variable domain in full (rest from reference TRBV5-1 and TRBJ1-1): KAGVTQTPRYLIKTRGQQVTLSCSPISGHRSVSWYQQTPGQGLQFLFEYFSETQRNKGNFPGRFSGRQFSNSRSEMNVSTLELGDSALYLCASSLGADSTEAFFGQGTRLTVV.

This clone appeared once. V usage is TRBV7-2 and J usage is TRBJ2-7, with 14 bases aligning to TRBD2. V shed 6 bases, J shed 6 bases, and the junction held 7 bases outside the gene matches. The V gene's germline CDR1 is SGHTA and CDR2 FQGNSA. CDR3 length: 15 residues. CDR3 sequence reads: CASRGGTSGGAEQYF. CDR3 DNA sequence: TGTGCCAGCAGGGGTGGGACTAGCGGGGGAGCCGAGCAGTACTTC.

The CDR3 loop is CASKIQADTEAFF. CDR3 bases: TGTGCCAGCAAAATACAGGCCGACACTGAAGCTTTCTTT. The chain carries TRBV14 and TRBJ1-1; possible D gene TRBD1, 5 bases. V lost 7 bases to trimming and J lost 3 bases, with 12 bases between them. The CDR3 runs 13 residues. The germline V gene encodes CDR1 SGHDN and CDR2 FVKESK.

The chain couples TRBV10-3 to TRBJ1-3, with unresolved D. V was clipped by 10 bases and J by 0 bases, with 13 bases between them. The CDR3 sequence is 14 residues long. From germline, CDR1 is ENHRY and CDR2 SYGVKD. This CDR3 is CASLDSASGNTIYF. The CDR3 DNA reads as TGTGCCAGCCTAGACTCAGCCTCTGGAAACACCATATATTTT.

This chain joins TRBV5-4 and TRBJ1-6, with D tentatively TRBD1 (5 bases). This CDR3 contains 14 residues. The V end was cut by 7 bases, the J end by 10 bases, with 18 bases between. Germline V gives CDR1 SGHNT, CDR2 YYREEE (reference sequence). The CDR3 region is CASPREGKDSPLHF. The CDR3 DNA follows: TGTGCCAGCCCCCGGGAGGGGAAGGACTCACCCCTCCACTTT.

The chain carries TRBV29-1 and TRBJ1-1; TRBD1 matches 9 bases. Trimming at V came to 4 bases and at J to 5 bases, leaving 8 bases not matched to a gene. The CDR3 extends over 14 amino acids. CDR1 is SQVTM, CDR2 ANQGSEA, per germline. Here the CDR3 DNA reads TGCAGCGTTGTAGGGGGGACAGGGTCAACTGAAGCTTTCTTT. Translation gives CSVVGGTGSTEAFF.

This sequence joins TRBV5-1 and TRBJ1-1, with TRBD1 identical over 7 bases. The CDR3 totals 17 residues. Losses at the gene ends were 3 bases for V and 1 base for J; bases not matched to a gene: 12. Germline V gives CDR1 SGHRS, CDR2 YFSETQ. DNA for the CDR3: TGCGCCAGCAGCTGGTCCCGGGACAGCGCCCAGAACACTGAAGCTTTCTTT. It specifies CASSWSRDSAQNTEAFF.

The rearrangement links TRBV19 to TRBJ1-2; 9 nucleotides align to TRBD1. Trimming removed 7 bases from V and 7 bases from J; junction bases left unmatched: 13. This CDR3 comprises 15 residues. The germline V gene has CDR1 LNHDA and CDR2 SQIVND (reference sequence). The CDR3 loop is CASIGTGSTGVGYTF. The CDR3 coding sequence is TGTGCCAGTATCGGGACAGGGTCCACCGGAGTTGGCTACACCTTC.

Notes on this clone: The same CDR3 also results from other DNA sequences found in this sample. V is TRBV7-3 and J is TRBJ1-1, with 7 bases aligning to TRBD1. The CDR3 is 14 amino acids. The trim removed 5 bases at V and 0 bases at J, leaving 3 bases unmatched. Germline loops: CDR1 SGHTA, CDR2 FQGTGA. CDR3 DNA sequence: TGTGCCAGCAGCCCAGGGGGACTGAACACTGAAGCTTTCTTT. Amino acids: CASSPGGLNTEAFF.

The chain employs TRBV27 and TRBJ1-2; 11 bases fit TRBD1. This CDR3 is 18 amino acids long. V lost 7 bases to trimming and J lost 1 base; unmatched junction nucleotides: 14. The germline CDR1 and CDR2 sequences are MNHEY and SMNVEV (reference sequence). The DNA for the CDR3 is TGTGCCAGCACCCGGACAGGGGGCATAGGATCCATTAACTATGGCTACACCTTC. Translated, it gives CASTRTGGIGSINYGYTF.

V usage is TRBV20-1 and J usage is TRBJ2-1, with 7 bases matching TRBD2. The J segment lost 6 bases and the V segment lost 3 bases, leaving 8 bases of the junction unmatched. This CDR3 has 14 amino acids. Germline V CDR1 and CDR2: DFQATT, SNEGSKA (reference sequence). The CDR3 DNA follows: TGCAGTGCTAGTCGTAGGCTAGCGGCCAATGAGCAGTTCTTC. Translated: CSASRRLAANEQFF.